This T cell receptor (beta chain) was sequenced for a study of shared T cell receptors in the human thymus. This CDR3 is 16 amino acids long. Trimming removed 8 bases from V and 2 bases from J; junction bases left unmatched: 10. Germline lookup yields CDR1 SGHTA and CDR2 FQGNSA. Assay used: immunoSEQ multiplex PCR; TCRdb lists only in-frame clones, some missing. The sample lists around 340,000 clones; 95% were seen once. Sample: thymocytes. The V call is TRBV7-2, the J call TRBJ2-1, with 9 bases identical to TRBD2. The clonotype was recovered from a human donor. The CDR3 nucleotides read TGTGCCAGCGTTAGGCGGGAGGGGGGGACCTACAATGAGCAGTTCTTC. It is translated as CASVRREGGTYNEQFF.